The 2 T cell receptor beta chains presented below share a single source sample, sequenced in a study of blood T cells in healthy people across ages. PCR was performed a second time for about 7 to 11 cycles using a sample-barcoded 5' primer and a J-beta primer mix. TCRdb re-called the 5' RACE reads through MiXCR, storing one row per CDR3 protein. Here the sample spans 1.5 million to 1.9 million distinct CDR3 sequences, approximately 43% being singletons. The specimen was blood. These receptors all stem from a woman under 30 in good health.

The DNA of the CDR3 is TGTGCCAGCGGTGCAGGCTACGAGCAGTACTTC. The encoded protein is CASGAGYEQYF. The chain joins TRBV25-1 to TRBJ2-7, with D hard to call. Germline V gives CDR1 MGHDK, CDR2 SYGVNS. There are 11 residues in the CDR3. V was clipped by 8 bases and J by 3 bases, with 8 bases between them.

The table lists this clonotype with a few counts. Here the CDR3 DNA reads TGCGCCAGCAGCCCGGACAGGGCTAATGGCTACACCTTC. Translated: CASSPDRANGYTF. The chain is built from TRBV5-1 and TRBJ1-2; TRBD1 aligns across 8 bases. Germline CDR1 SGHRS, CDR2 YFSETQ. Unmatched junction bases numbered 5, after V lost 4 bases and J lost 6 bases. This CDR3 has 13 amino acids. Filled out from reference TRBV5-1 and TRBJ1-2, the complete variable domain reads KAGVTQTPRYLIKTRGQQVTLSCSPISGHRSVSWYQQTPGQGLQFLFEYFSETQRNKGNFPGRFSGRQFSNSRSEMNVSTLELGDSALYLCASSPDRANGYTFGSGTRLTVV.